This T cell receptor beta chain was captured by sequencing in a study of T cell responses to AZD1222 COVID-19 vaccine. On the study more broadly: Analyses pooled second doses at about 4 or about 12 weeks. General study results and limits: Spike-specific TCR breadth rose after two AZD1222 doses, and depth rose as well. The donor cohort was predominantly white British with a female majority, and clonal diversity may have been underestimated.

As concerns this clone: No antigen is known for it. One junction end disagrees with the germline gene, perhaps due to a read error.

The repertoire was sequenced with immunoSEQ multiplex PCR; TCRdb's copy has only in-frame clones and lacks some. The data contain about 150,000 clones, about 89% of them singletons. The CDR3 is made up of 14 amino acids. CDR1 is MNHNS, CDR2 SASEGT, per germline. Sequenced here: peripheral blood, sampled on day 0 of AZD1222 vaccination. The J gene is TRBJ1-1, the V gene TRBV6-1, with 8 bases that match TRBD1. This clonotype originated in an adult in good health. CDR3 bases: TGTGCCAGCAGGGAAGCGGGGACAGGCACTGAAGCTTTCTTT. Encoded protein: CASREAGTGTEAFF.